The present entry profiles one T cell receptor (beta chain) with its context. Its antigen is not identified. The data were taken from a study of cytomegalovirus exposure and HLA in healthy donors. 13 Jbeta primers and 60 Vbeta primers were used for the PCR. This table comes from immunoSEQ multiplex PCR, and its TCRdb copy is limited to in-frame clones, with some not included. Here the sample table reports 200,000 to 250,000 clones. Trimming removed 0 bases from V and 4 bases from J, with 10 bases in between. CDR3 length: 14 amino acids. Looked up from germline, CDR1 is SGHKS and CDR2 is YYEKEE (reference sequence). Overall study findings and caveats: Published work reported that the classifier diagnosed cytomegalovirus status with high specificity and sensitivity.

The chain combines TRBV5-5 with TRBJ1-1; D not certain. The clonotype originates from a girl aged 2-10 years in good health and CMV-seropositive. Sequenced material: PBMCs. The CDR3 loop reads CASSLGQAVTEAFF. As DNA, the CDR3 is TGTGCCAGCAGCTTGGGGCAGGCAGTCACTGAAGCTTTCTTT.